This T cell receptor beta chain was captured by sequencing in a study of T cell responses to AZD1222 COVID-19 vaccine. This clone was observed once. Its target is unknown. With 4 bases removed from V and 0 bases from J, the gap between germline ends came to 11 bases. This CDR3 is 15 amino acids long. The germline CDR1 and CDR2 sequences are SGDLS and YYNGEE. Libraries were prepared by immunoSEQ multiplex PCR; TCRdb keeps only in-frame clonotypes and omits some of them. The sample includes some 250,000 clones, roughly 93% of them seen just once. It was second doses at about 4 or about 12 weeks that were pooled. General study points: Clonal diversity was possibly underestimated; the donors were predominantly white British and more often female.

The specimen comprised peripheral blood, sampled 28 days after the second AZD1222 dose. The J gene is TRBJ2-1, the V gene TRBV9; no definite D call. The receptor was derived from an adult who received the AZD1222 COVID-19 vaccine. The CDR3 protein is CASSPSASSYNEQFF. CDR3 bases: TGTGCCAGCAGCCCCAGCGCTAGCTCCTACAATGAGCAGTTCTTC.